These 14 T cell receptor beta chains originate from one sample sequenced in a study of shared clonotypes between healthy human individuals. The protocol was immunoSEQ multiplex PCR, while the TCRdb copy is restricted to in-frame clones and leaves out a portion. The sample includes 550,000 to 800,000 clones, 74% of them seen just once. The source material was memory CD4+ T cells sorted from blood. Noted subset: CD45RA-negative fraction. The receptor set was obtained from a woman younger than 45 in good health.

This clone was counted only a few times. The rearrangement joins TRBV28 to TRBJ1-4; 7 nucleotides align to TRBD1. The length of the CDR3 is 14 residues. CDR1 is MDHEN and CDR2 is SYDVKM in the germline V gene. Unmatched junction bases numbered 7, after V lost 4 bases and J lost 8 bases. CDR3 bases: TGTGCCAGCAGTTCTTACAGGGGAGGCGAAAAACTGTTTTTT. Its translation is CASSSYRGGEKLFF.

This clone was recorded a few times. The rearrangement links TRBV5-1 to TRBJ2-2; D is possibly TRBD1 (5 bases). The germline gives CDR1 SGHRS, CDR2 YFSETQ. The CDR3 is 16 residues long. V dropped 4 bases and J dropped 3 bases, with 16 bases sitting between them. In nucleotides, the CDR3 is TGCGCCAGCAGCGCCAGCAGGGTTCCCGACACCGGGGAGCTGTTTTTT. This sequence encodes CASSASRVPDTGELFF.

This sequence joins TRBV14 and TRBJ2-5, with 7 bases aligning to TRBD2. The CDR3 runs 15 residues. The germline CDR1 and CDR2 sequences are SGHDN and FVKESK. V was pared by 4 bases and J by 5 bases, with 10 bases of the junction left unmatched. The CDR3 DNA reads as TGTGCCAGCAGCCCCCTTAGCGGGCCGGGGGAGACCCAGTACTTC. Translated, it gives CASSPLSGPGETQYF.

V gene TRBV7-8 combines with J gene TRBJ2-1, with 9 bases lining up with TRBD2. This CDR3 spans 17 amino acids. Germline-derived CDR1 and CDR2 are SGHVS and FQNEAQ. V trimming: 1 base; J trimming: 3 bases; junction bases outside the gene matches: 7. In DNA form, the CDR3 reads TGTGCCAGCAGCTTAGGGGGCGCTAGCGGGAACTACAATGAGCAGTTCTTC. This translates into CASSLGGASGNYNEQFF.

V usage is TRBV28 and J usage is TRBJ2-5, with D uncertain. The CDR3 spans 14 residues. Germline CDR1 and CDR2: MDHEN and SYDVKM. The V end was cut by 8 bases, the J end by 5 bases, with 18 bases between. The CDR3: CASGERLVLETQYF. The CDR3 DNA reads as TGTGCCAGCGGCGAGAGGCTCGTTCTCGAGACCCAGTACTTC.

The sample holds a few counts of this clone. The J gene is TRBJ2-1, the V gene TRBV7-9; 13 bases line up with TRBD2. Trimming took 1 base from V and 6 from J; bases not matched to a gene: 3. The CDR3 has 16 residues. Per germline, CDR1 SEHNR and CDR2 FQNEAQ (reference sequence). As DNA, the CDR3 is TGTGCCAGCAGCTTAGGAGGACTAGCGGGGGCCAATGAGCAGTTCTTC. Protein: CASSLGGLAGANEQFF.

This chain connects TRBV4-2 to TRBJ2-5, with 8 bases aligning to TRBD2. The V segment lost 1 base and the J segment 5 bases; nucleotides outside the gene matches: 12. The CDR3 is 17 residues long. CDR1 is LGHNA, CDR2 YNFKEQ, per germline. CDR3 amino acids: CASSQVMSGSLGETQYF. The CDR3 DNA sequence: TGTGCCAGCAGCCAAGTTATGAGCGGGAGTCTTGGGGAGACCCAGTACTTC.

The chain uses TRBV5-4 and TRBJ2-6, with D uncertain. This CDR3 has 17 residues. Trimming took 0 bases from V and 0 from J, leaving 10 bases between them. Germline V gives CDR1 SGHNT, CDR2 YYREEE (reference sequence). The CDR3 DNA reads TGTGCCAGCAGCTTGGTATACCAGGACTCTGGGGCCAACGTCCTGACTTTC. Its translation is CASSLVYQDSGANVLTF.

This chain joins TRBV5-1 and TRBJ2-3; the D is unclear. Germline V gene data show CDR1 as SGHRS and CDR2 as YFSETQ. This CDR3 has 16 residues. V shed 4 bases and J shed 4 bases, with 19 bases lying between them. CDR3 in DNA: TGCGCCAGCAGCGGGCAGGATCCAGCCACATCAGATACGCAGTATTTT. Its translation: CASSGQDPATSDTQYF.

This sequence joins TRBV5-1 and TRBJ2-3, with 7 positions matching TRBD2. The length of the CDR3 is 17 residues. The germline V gene has CDR1 SGHRS and CDR2 YFSETQ. V shed 4 bases, J shed 1 base, and the junction held 12 bases outside the gene matches. The CDR3 loop reads CASSAVPSSGRTDTQYF. For the CDR3, the DNA is TGCGCCAGCAGCGCGGTTCCCTCTAGCGGCCGCACAGATACGCAGTATTTT.

The V gene is TRBV5-1, the J gene TRBJ2-2; D perhaps matches TRBD1 (7 bases). The CDR3 runs 15 residues. The V end was cut by 0 bases, the J end by 5 bases, with 11 bases between. Germline assignment: CDR1 SGHRS and CDR2 YFSETQ. The CDR3 here is CASSLAAGGTGELFF. The CDR3 DNA reads as TGCGCCAGCAGCTTGGCGGCAGGGGGGACCGGGGAGCTGTTTTTT. The variable domain in full, with the rest retrieved from reference TRBV5-1 and TRBJ2-2, is KAGVTQTPRYLIKTRGQQVTLSCSPISGHRSVSWYQQTPGQGLQFLFEYFSETQRNKGNFPGRFSGRQFSNSRSEMNVSTLELGDSALYLCASSLAAGGTGELFFGEGSRLTVL.

CDR3 in amino acids: CATSRGTGSSYEQYF. DNA of the CDR3: TGTGCCACCAGCAGAGGGACAGGCTCTTCCTACGAGCAGTACTTC. The V call is TRBV15, the J call TRBJ2-7; 7 nucleotides line up with TRBD1. Germline lookup yields CDR1 LNHNV and CDR2 YYDKDF (reference sequence). V gave up 1 base and J gave up 1 base; unmatched junction bases: 4. The length of the CDR3 is 15 residues.

The chain carries TRBV2 and TRBJ2-3; 9 nucleotides line up with TRBD1. V dropped 8 bases and J dropped 5; count of bases not matched to a gene: 8. This CDR3 is 14 amino acids long. CDR1 SNHLY and CDR2 FYNNEI come from the germline V gene. CDR3 amino acids: CASDRDREGDTQYF. As DNA, the CDR3 is TGTGCCAGCGACAGGGACAGGGAAGGAGATACGCAGTATTTT.

This clone showed up many times. This chain uses TRBV2 with TRBJ1-2; TRBD1 matches at 9 bases. J gave up 7 bases and V 4 bases, and 7 bases lay outside the gene matches. The CDR3 sequence is 14 residues long. The germline CDR1 and CDR2 sequences are SNHLY and FYNNEI. CDR3 sequence: CASSGQTGGSGYTF. CDR3 sequence (DNA): TGTGCCAGCAGTGGGCAAACAGGGGGCAGTGGCTACACCTTC.